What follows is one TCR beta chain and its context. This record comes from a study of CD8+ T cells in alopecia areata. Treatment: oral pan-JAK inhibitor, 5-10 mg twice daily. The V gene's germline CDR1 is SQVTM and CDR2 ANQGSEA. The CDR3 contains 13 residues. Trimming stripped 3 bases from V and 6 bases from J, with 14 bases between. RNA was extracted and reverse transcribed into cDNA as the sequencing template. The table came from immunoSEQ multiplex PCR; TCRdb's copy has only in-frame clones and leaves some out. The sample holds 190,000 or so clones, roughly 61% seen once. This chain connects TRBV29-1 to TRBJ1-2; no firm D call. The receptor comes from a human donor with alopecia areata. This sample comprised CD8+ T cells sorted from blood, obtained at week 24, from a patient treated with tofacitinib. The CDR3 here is CSVEDRQVDGYTF. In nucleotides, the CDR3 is TGCAGCGTTGAGGATCGGCAGGTTGATGGCTACACCTTC.